This paragraph reports one T cell receptor (beta chain). This clone occurred once. Which antigen it targets is not known. No base quality information exists; no much larger clone differs at one position. The CDR3, from cysteine to phenylalanine, totals 13 residues. The CDR3 DNA has 39 bases and is translated from base 1. The junction shows trimming of 3 bases on V and 5 bases on J, plus 9 bases between the germline ends. The sample originates from a study of blood T cell repertoires in COVID-19 (dated by TCRdb to 2019 to 2021). About the study as a whole: Collaborator samples came from the United States, Italy and Spain and covered acute and convalescent phases of COVID-19. The prospective study material was composed of cDNA or gDNA derived from T cells, B-cell-depleted T cells, or PBMCs. The dataset comprised deeply sampled blood TCRbeta repertoires from subjects exposed to, actively infected with, or recovered from COVID-19. The repertoires were made available in a free public database intended to serve as a resource for research on the immune response to SARS-CoV-2. Samples came from the ongoing ImmuneRACE study (first 160 participants) plus 1,254 subjects from 6 global collaborators. Nearly every sample came with metadata listing a de-identified subject ID, COVID-19 status, age in years and sex. Where available, HLA class I and class II types were obtained from metadata supplied by the sample provider rather than from assay-based typing.

Overall study outcomes, separate from this receptor: How much clinical and demographic metadata was included differed by source and by participant, and the metadata was provided uncurated.

TCRbeta CDR3 regions were amplified from genomic DNA using the immunoSEQ Assay, a bias-controlled multiplex PCR. The study's own analysis went as follows. Nucleated cell counts per sample were estimated from amplification of reference gene primers within the assay. To quantify the absolute abundance of each unique TCRbeta CDR3 rearrangement, sequence reads were collapsed and filtered. For each sample, productive Simpson clonality was calculated as the square root of Simpson's diversity index over productive rearrangements. In TCRdb, the immuneACCESS table is reduced to in-frame sequences with V and J assigned. These tables do not hold every clone; where another copy was compared, an unresolved V gene accounts for under half, and the others remain unexplained. For V, J and clone size, that table is used; D and trimming come from the DNA. The table for this sample lists roughly 98,000 clones; more than 80% of them were counted only once. The top ten constitute about 13% of the sample.

Collaborating institutions collected whole blood in K2EDTA tubes following their own protocols. For TCRbeta analysis, collaborators shipped samples in one of three forms: frozen whole blood, isolated PBMCs, or DNA extracted from either of those sample types. The sequencing input was peripheral blood. The sequence derives from a human donor in a cohort sampled during active COVID-19. The sequence is built from TRBV12-3 or TRBV12-4 and TRBJ2-3; perhaps TRBD2 is the D gene, with 6 bases matching. For the CDR3, the sequence is CASSFLEGDTQYF. The nucleotides read TGTGCCAGCAGTTTTCTGGAGGGAGATACGCAGTATTTT.